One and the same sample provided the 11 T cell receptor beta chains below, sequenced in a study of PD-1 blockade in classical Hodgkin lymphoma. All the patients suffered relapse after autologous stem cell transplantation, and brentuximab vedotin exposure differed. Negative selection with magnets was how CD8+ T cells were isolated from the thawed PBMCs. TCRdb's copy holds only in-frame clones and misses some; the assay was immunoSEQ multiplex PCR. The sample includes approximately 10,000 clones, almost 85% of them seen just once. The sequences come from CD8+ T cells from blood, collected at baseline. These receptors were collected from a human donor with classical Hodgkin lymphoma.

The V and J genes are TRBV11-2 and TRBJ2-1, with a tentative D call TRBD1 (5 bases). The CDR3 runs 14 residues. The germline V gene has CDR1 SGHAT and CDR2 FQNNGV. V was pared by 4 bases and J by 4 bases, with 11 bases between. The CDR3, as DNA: TGTGCCAGCAGCTCGCAGGGATTTTACAATGAGCAGTTCTTC. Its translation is CASSSQGFYNEQFF.

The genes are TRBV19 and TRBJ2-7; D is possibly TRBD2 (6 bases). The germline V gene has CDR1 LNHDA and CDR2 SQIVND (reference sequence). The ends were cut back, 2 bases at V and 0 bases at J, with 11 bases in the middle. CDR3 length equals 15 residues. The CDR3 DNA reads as TGTGCCAGTAGTATAAGTGGAGGGATCTCCTACGAGCAGTACTTC. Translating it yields CASSISGGISYEQYF.

The CDR3 DNA reads TGTGCCACCGCTCAAGTATGGGGCCTCTTCAAAGGCTACACCTTC. Translation: CATAQVWGLFKGYTF. The chain is built from TRBV6-1 and TRBJ1-2; D may be TRBD1 (5 bases). The CDR3 extends over 15 amino acids. Germline CDR1 reads MNHNS; CDR2 reads SASEGT. V lost 10 bases, J lost 8 bases, and 26 bases lay in between.

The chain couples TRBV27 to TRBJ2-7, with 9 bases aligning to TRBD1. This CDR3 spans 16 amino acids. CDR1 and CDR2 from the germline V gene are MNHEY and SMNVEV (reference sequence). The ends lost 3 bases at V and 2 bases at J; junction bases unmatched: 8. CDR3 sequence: CASSFSGQGAPYEQYF. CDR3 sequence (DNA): TGTGCCAGCAGTTTTTCGGGACAGGGTGCGCCCTACGAGCAGTACTTC.

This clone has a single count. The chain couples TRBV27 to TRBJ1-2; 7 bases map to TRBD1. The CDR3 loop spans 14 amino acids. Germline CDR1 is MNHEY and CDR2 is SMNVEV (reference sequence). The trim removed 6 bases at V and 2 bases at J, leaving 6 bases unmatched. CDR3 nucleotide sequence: TGTGCCAGCAGCCAGGGGGGACAGAACTATGGCTACACCTTC. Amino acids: CASSQGGQNYGYTF.

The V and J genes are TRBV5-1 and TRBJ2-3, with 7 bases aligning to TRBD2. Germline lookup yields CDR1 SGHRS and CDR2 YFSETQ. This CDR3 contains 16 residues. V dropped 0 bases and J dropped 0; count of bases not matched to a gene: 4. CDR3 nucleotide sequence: TGCGCCAGCAGCTTGGATTTGGGACTAAGCACAGATACGCAGTATTTT. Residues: CASSLDLGLSTDTQYF.

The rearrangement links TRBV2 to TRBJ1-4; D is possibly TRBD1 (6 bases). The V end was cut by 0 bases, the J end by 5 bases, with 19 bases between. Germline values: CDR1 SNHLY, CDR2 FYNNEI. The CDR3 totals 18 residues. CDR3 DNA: TGTGCCAGCAGTGAAGCTGTCAGGAAGGGGGGACCGAATGAAAAACTGTTTTTT. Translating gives CASSEAVRKGGPNEKLFF.

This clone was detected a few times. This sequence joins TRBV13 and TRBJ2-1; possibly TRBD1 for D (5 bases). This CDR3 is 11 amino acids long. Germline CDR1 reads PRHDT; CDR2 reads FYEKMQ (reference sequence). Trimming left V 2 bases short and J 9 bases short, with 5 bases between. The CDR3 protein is CASSLRGEQFF. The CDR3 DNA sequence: TGTGCCAGCAGCTTAAGGGGTGAGCAGTTCTTC.

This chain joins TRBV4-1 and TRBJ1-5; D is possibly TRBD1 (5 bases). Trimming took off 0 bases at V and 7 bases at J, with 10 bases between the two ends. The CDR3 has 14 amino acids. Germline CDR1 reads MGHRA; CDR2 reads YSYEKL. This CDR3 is CASSQDERGQPQHF. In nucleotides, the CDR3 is TGCGCCAGCAGCCAAGATGAGAGGGGCCAGCCCCAGCATTTT.

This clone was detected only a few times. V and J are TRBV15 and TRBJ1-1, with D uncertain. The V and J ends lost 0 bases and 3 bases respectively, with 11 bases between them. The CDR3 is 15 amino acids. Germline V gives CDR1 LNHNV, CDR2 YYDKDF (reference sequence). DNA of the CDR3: TGTGCCACCAGCAGAGATTTGTGGACGGACACTGAAGCTTTCTTT. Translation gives CATSRDLWTDTEAFF.

This CDR3 reads CASSLGYGTRGLEAFF. The CDR3 DNA follows: TGTGCCAGCAGCTTGGGGTATGGGACAAGGGGACTCGAAGCTTTCTTT. The chain uses TRBV5-5 and TRBJ1-1; the D gene is possibly TRBD1 (6 bases). The CDR3 covers 16 residues. The germline gives CDR1 SGHKS, CDR2 YYEKEE (reference sequence). V was shortened by 0 bases and J by 8 bases, with 20 bases between the two germline ends.